This entry describes one TCR beta chain. Trimming left V 4 bases short and J 1 base short, with 7 bases between. CDR1 is MNHGY and CDR2 is SAAAGT in the germline V gene. The CDR3 length is 13 residues. Sequencing was performed with immunoSEQ multiplex PCR; in TCRdb, only in-frame clones are kept and a portion is missing. Of about 3,600 clones listed, approximately 80% are singletons. Noted treatment: preoperative locoregional IRX-2 cytokine immunotherapy. The source of the sample is a study of preoperative IRX-2 immunotherapy in early breast cancer. The sample consisted of tumor tissue, taken before IRX-2 immunotherapy. This chain uses TRBV6-8 with TRBJ1-1; D is unresolved. The source is a human donor with breast cancer. In nucleotides, the CDR3 is TGTGCCAGCAGTTTCCAAACGAACACTGAAGCTTTCTTT. Amino acid sequence: CASSFQTNTEAFF.